One TCR beta chain is described in this entry. This entry belongs to a study of blood T cell repertoires in COVID-19. Overall study context: COVID-19 samples from acute and convalescent phases originated in the United States, Italy and Spain. T cells, B-cell-depleted T cells, or PBMCs provided the cDNA or gDNA that served as material.

Some clones are missing from TCRdb's copy, which holds only in-frame ones; the method was immunoSEQ multiplex PCR. Of over 50,000 clones in the sample, approximately 91% were seen once. CDR3 size: 14 residues. V was clipped by 6 bases and J by 8 bases; unmatched bases: 8. Germline V gives CDR1 SGHTA, CDR2 FQGNSA. The TCR was taken from a man between 50 and 59 years old with active COVID-19. This chain joins TRBV7-2 and TRBJ1-5, with TRBD1 matching over 9 bases. Sequenced input: peripheral blood. This CDR3 is CASSTDRGPKPQHF. CDR3 in DNA: TGTGCCAGCAGTACGGACAGGGGACCCAAGCCCCAGCATTTT.